The sequence of this TCR beta chain was determined in a study of CD8 T cells in ankylosing spondylitis. In this sample, this clonotype turned up a few times. Trimming shortened V by 0 bases and J by 3 bases, and 17 bases separated the two germline ends. Germline V gene lookup returns CDR1 SEHNR and CDR2 FQNEAQ (reference sequence). This CDR3 has 17 amino acids. Libraries of TCR beta came from quantitative 5'-RACE with molecular barcodes. A single record per CDR3 protein comes from TCRdb applying MiXCR to the 5' RACE reads. The sample lists about 100,000 distinct CDR3 sequences; about 9.1% were seen once.

The sequencing input was blood, either unsorted or a sorted T cell fraction (not recorded which). The sequence was collected from a male donor with ankylosing spondylitis or in good health (not recorded which). The J gene is TRBJ2-5, the V gene TRBV7-9, with D perhaps given as TRBD1 or TRBD2 (6 bases each). As DNA, the CDR3 is TGTGCCAGCAGCTTAGCGCGGGACACATACCGGAAAGAGACCCAGTACTTC. This sequence encodes CASSLARDTYRKETQYF.